The present entry profiles one T cell receptor (beta chain) with its context. No antigen is known for it. The repertoire was sequenced with immunoSEQ multiplex PCR; TCRdb's copy has only in-frame clones and lacks some. Of approximately 2.1 million clones detected, 90% to 95% appear once; the ten largest clones hold about 0.39%. This entry is derived from a study of shared clonotypes between healthy human individuals. Findings and limits, study-wide: Sequencing depth was a factor that was expected to affect clonotype sharing among donors. Sequencing of the sorted subsets was shown by rarefaction to be incomplete despite large depth.

Germline V gene data show CDR1 as SEHNR and CDR2 as FQNEAQ (reference sequence). CDR3 size: 15 residues. Trimming removed 5 bases from V and 0 bases from J, with 11 bases in between. The chain combines TRBV7-9 with TRBJ2-1, with a weak D call TRBD2 (5 bases). The sequence was obtained from a man aged 18 to 30 in good health. Some clones in this sample may be carry-over from other donors' samples. Sequenced: naive CD4+ T cells from PBMCs. Specified subset: CD45RA+ positively selected. CDR3 loop: CASSPQRSSYNEQFF. CDR3 in DNA: TGTGCCAGCAGCCCACAGCGGAGCTCCTACAATGAGCAGTTCTTC.